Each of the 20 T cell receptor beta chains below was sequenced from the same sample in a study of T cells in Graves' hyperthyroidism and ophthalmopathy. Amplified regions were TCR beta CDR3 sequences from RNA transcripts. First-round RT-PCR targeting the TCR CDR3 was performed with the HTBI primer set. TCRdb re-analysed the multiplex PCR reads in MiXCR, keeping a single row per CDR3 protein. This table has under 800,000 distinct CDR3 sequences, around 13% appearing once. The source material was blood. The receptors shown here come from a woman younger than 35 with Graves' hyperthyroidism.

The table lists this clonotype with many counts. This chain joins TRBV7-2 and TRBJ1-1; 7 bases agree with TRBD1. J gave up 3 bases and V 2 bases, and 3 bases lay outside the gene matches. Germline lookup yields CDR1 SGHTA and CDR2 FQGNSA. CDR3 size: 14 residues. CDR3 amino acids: CASSLIGGYTEAFF. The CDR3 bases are TGTGCCAGCAGCTTAATAGGGGGCTACACTGAAGCTTTCTTT.

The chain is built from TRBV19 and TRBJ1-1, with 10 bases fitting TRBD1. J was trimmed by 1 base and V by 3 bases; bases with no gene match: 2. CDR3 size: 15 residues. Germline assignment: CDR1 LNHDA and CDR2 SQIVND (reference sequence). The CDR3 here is CASSIRDRGNTEAFF. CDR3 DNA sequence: TGTGCCAGTAGTATCCGGGACAGGGGGAACACTGAAGCTTTCTTT.

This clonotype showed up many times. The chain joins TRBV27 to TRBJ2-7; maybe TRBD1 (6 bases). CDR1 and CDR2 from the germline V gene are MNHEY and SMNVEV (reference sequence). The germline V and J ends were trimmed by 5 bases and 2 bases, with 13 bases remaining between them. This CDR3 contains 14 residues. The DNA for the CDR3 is TGTGCCAGCAGTCTTACAGGGCTGACCTACGAGCAGTACTTC. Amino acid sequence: CASSLTGLTYEQYF.

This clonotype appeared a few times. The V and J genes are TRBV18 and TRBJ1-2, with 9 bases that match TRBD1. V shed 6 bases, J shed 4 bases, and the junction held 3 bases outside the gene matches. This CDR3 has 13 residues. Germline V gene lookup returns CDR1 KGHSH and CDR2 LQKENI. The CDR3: CASSQTGGYGYTF. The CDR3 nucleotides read TGTGCCAGCTCCCAGACAGGGGGCTATGGCTACACCTTC.

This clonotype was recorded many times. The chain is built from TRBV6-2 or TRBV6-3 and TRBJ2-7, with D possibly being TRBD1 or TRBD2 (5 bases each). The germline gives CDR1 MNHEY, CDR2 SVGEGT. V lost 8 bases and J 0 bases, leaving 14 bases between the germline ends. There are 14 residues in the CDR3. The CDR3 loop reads CASGDEGDSYEQYF. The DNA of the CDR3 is TGTGCCAGCGGGGACGAGGGCGACTCCTACGAGCAGTACTTC.

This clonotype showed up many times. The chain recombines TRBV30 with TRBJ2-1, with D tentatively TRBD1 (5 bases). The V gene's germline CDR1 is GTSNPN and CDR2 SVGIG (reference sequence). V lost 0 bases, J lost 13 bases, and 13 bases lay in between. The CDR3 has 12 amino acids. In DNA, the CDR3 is TGTGCCTGGAGTGTAGGCCAGGGCAGACAGTTCTTC. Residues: CAWSVGQGRQFF.

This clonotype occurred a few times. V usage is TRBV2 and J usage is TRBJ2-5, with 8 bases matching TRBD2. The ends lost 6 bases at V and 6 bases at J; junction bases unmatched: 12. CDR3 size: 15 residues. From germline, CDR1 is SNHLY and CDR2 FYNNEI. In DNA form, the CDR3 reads TGTGCCAGCAGCACTTTAGCGGGACAAACGCAGACCCAGTACTTC. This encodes CASSTLAGQTQTQYF.

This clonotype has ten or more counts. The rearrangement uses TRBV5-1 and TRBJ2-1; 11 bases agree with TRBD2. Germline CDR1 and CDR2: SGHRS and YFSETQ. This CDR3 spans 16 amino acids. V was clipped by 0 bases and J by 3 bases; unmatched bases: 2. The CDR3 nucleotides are TGCGCCAGCAGCTTGGGGGGACTAGCGGACTACAATGAGCAGTTCTTC. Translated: CASSLGGLADYNEQFF.

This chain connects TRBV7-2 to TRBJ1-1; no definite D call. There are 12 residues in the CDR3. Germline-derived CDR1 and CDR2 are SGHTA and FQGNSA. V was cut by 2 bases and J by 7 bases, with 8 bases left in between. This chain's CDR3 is CASSLSRDEAFF. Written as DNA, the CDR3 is TGTGCCAGCAGCTTAAGTCGAGATGAAGCTTTCTTT.

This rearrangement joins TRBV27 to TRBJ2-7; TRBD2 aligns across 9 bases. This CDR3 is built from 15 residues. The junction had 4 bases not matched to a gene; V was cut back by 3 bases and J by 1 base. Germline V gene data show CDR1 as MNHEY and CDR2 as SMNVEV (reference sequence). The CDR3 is CASSFSGSGSYEQYF. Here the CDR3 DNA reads TGTGCCAGCAGTTTTAGCGGGAGTGGATCCTACGAGCAGTACTTC.

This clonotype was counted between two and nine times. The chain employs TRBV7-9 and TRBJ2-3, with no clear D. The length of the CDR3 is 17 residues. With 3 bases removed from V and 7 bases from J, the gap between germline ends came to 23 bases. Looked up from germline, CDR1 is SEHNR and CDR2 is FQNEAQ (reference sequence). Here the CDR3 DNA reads TGTGCCAGCAGCTTTAGCTCCCATACGCCTTTGGCAAATACGCAGTATTTT. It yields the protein CASSFSSHTPLANTQYF.

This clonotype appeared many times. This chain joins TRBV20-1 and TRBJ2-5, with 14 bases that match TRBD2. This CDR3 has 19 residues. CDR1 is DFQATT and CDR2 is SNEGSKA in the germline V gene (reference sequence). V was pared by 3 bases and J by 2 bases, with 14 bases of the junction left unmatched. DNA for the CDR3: TGCAGTGCTAGTGGGCTGACTAGCGGGAGGGTAATTTGGCAAGAGACCCAGTACTTC. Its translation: CSASGLTSGRVIWQETQYF.

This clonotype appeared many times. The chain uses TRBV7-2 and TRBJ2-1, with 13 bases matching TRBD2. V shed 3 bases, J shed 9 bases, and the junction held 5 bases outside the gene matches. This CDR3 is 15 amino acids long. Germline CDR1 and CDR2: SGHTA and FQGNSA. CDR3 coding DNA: TGTGCCAGCAGCTTCGGACTAGCGGGAGTCTCTGAGCAGTTCTTC. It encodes CASSFGLAGVSEQFF.

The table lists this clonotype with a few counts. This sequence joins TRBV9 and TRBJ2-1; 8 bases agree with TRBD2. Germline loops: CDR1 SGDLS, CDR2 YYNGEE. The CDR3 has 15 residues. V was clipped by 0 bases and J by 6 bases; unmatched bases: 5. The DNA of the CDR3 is TGTGCCAGCAGCGTAGGGGGACTAGGAGGCAATGAGCAGTTCTTC. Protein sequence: CASSVGGLGGNEQFF.

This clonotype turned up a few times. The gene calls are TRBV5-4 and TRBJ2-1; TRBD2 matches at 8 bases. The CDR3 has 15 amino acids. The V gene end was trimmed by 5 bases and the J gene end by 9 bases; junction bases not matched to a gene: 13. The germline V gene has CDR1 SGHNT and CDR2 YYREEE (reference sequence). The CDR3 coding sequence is TGTGCCAGCAGTCATCCGGGACTAGATACGGGTGAGCAGTTCTTC. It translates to CASSHPGLDTGEQFF.

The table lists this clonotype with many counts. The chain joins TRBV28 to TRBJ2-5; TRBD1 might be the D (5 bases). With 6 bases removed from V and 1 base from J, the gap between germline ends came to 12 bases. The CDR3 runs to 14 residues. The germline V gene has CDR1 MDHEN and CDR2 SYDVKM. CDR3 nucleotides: TGTGCCAGCAGATCCAACAGGATCCAAGAGACCCAGTACTTC. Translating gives CASRSNRIQETQYF.

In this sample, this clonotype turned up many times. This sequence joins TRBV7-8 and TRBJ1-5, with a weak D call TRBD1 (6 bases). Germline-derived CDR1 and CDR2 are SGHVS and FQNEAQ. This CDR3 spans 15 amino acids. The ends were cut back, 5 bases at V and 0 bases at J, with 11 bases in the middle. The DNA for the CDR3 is TGTGCCAGCAGCGCGGACAGACATAGCAATCAGCCCCAGCATTTT. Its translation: CASSADRHSNQPQHF.

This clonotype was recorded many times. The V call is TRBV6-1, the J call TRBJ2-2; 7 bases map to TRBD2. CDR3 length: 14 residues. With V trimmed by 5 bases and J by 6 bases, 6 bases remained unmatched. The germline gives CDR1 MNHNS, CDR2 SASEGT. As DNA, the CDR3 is TGTGCCAGCAGTTACTCACGGGGGGCCGGGGAGCTGTTTTTT. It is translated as CASSYSRGAGELFF.

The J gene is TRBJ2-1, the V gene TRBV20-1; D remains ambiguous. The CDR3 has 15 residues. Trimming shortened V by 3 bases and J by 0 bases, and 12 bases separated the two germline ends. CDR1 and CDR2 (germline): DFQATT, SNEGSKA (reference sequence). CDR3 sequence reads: CSARGRRSSYNEQFF. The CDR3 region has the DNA TGCAGTGCTAGGGGCCGACGGAGCTCCTACAATGAGCAGTTCTTC.

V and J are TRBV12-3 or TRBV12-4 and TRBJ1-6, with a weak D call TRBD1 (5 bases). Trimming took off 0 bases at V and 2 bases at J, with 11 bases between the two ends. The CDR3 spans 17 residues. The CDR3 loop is CASSLALEGAYNSPLHF. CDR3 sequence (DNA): TGTGCCAGCAGTTTAGCGCTCGAAGGGGCCTATAATTCACCCCTCCACTTT.